This TCR beta chain stems from a study of blood T cells in healthy people across ages. Across the study: Per two T cells, about one barcoded beta molecule was captured through template switching. Study-wide findings and caveats: While age rose, TCR beta diversity per million T cells dropped in a roughly linear way. Percentage of naive T cells showed a strong correlation with TCR beta diversity.

This CDR3 comprises 15 residues. The V gene lost 1 base and the J gene lost 2 bases, with 11 bases spanning the gap. Remarks on this clonotype: The antigen is not known.

The use of a sample-barcoded 5' primer and a J-beta primer mix characterized a second PCR of about 6 to 12 cycles. No fewer than 2.5 million CDR3-containing paired-end reads came from each sample. Each CDR3 protein is one row after TCRdb ran MiXCR on the 5' RACE reads. The profile shows approximately 830,000 distinct CDR3 sequences, around 68% of them singletons. This receptor was identified in a man aged 30 to 39 in good health. Sequences were obtained from blood. J is TRBJ2-5 and V is TRBV12-3 or TRBV12-4; D unclear. The CDR3 region has the DNA TGTGCCAGCAGTTTAGAAAGCAGGTGGCAAGAGACCCAGTACTTC. As protein: CASSLESRWQETQYF.